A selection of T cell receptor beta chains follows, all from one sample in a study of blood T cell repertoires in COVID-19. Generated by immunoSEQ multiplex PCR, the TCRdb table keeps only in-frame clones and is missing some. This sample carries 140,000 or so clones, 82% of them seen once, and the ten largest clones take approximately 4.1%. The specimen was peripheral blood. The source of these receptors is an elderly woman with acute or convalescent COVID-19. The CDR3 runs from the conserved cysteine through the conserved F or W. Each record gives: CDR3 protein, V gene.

cdr3_aa: CASSPGGGYNEQFF; v_call: TRBV6-5
cdr3_aa: CASSPDRAPSYEQYF; v_call: TRBV11-2
cdr3_aa: CAWSLAGGTYEQYF; v_call: TRBV30
cdr3_aa: CASSLGTGEDEQYF; v_call: TRBV11-2
cdr3_aa: CASSLGVRQESSYNEQFF; v_call: TRBV18
cdr3_aa: CASSYWLGVTGELFF; v_call: TRBV6-5
cdr3_aa: CASSLNRAGNQPQHF; v_call: TRBV5-6
cdr3_aa: CASSPALAVYNEQFF; v_call: TRBV6-5
cdr3_aa: CASSMSDRSYTF; v_call: TRBV28
cdr3_aa: CASSSGTAGNSPLHF; v_call: TRBV5-1
cdr3_aa: CASSFGNARSSYEQYF; v_call: TRBV27
cdr3_aa: CASSSDRAYYGYTF; v_call: TRBV7-2
cdr3_aa: CASLDKVSYNEQFF; v_call: TRBV28
cdr3_aa: CASSQGMGAADTQYF; v_call: TRBV3-1/TRBV3-2
cdr3_aa: CASTFGEGCTHTQYF; v_call: TRBV21-1
cdr3_aa: CASSFWGGSYNEQFF; v_call: TRBV28
cdr3_aa: CATSDPHRTGQETQYF; v_call: TRBV24-1
cdr3_aa: CASSSPGQPQHF; v_call: TRBV28
cdr3_aa: CASSSPTGGFSNQPQHF; v_call: TRBV19
cdr3_aa: CASSAGQGFFYEQYF; v_call: TRBV9
cdr3_aa: CASSLGAGGAYGYTF; v_call: TRBV7-9
cdr3_aa: CASSQKGAHEQYF; v_call: TRBV18
cdr3_aa: CASSTGRQGAYEQYF; v_call: TRBV18
cdr3_aa: CASSISSGGFSPLHF; v_call: TRBV19
cdr3_aa: CASSRLRSLEGYTF; v_call: TRBV6-5
cdr3_aa: CASSFSYNSPLHF; v_call: TRBV27
cdr3_aa: CASSSLGEKNIQYF; v_call: TRBV3-1/TRBV3-2
cdr3_aa: CASSLSGGRNNEQFF; v_call: TRBV5-1
cdr3_aa: CATSDAGQGGFPFNEQFF; v_call: TRBV24-1
cdr3_aa: CASSLWGETASRAFF; v_call: TRBV7-8
cdr3_aa: CASSQRQGYNTGELFF; v_call: TRBV19
cdr3_aa: CASSPLAGGYNEQFF; v_call: TRBV19
cdr3_aa: CASSQFRYYNEQFF; v_call: TRBV4-1
cdr3_aa: CASDTGWHYGYTF; v_call: TRBV6-5
cdr3_aa: CASSPEAGVGNEQFF; v_call: TRBV11-1
cdr3_aa: CASSFDSNQPQHF; v_call: TRBV12-3/TRBV12-4
cdr3_aa: CASGMTGSNTEAFF; v_call: TRBV5-1
cdr3_aa: CASSPEREGTNEQFF; v_call: TRBV18
cdr3_aa: CASSIQGTGELFF; v_call: TRBV5-1